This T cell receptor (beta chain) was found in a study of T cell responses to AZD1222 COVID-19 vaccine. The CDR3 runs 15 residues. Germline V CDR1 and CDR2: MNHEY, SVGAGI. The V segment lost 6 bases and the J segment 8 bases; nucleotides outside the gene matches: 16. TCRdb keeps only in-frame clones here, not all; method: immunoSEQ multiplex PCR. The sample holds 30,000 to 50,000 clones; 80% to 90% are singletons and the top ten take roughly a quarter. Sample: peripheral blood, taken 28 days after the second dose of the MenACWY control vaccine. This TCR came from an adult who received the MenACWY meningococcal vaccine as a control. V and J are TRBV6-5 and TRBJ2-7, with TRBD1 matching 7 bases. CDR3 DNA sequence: TGTGCCAGCAGACGCGGACAGGTTCAAGGTACGAAGCAGTACTTC. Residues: CASRRGQVQGTKQYF.